This T cell receptor beta chain was identified in a study of T cell repertoires in cytomegalovirus infection. Study details: Shared public TCR beta signatures pointed to both CMV infection and a matching HLA type.

This clonotype was found many times. Its cognate antigen is unknown. Notes on the study in general: Cumulative public TCR beta family frequency identified carriers of CMV plus the relevant HLA. Clonotypes of TCR beta that were HLA-C-restricted and CMV-specific dominated the ex vivo response.

TCRdb processed the reads anew with MiXCR; each CDR3 protein has one entry. The sample has roughly 81,000 distinct CDR3 sequences, 3.5% to 4.5% seen once. This clonotype was sampled from a human donor in good health (CMV status not recorded). Some clones in this sample may be carry-over from other donors' samples. Source material: PBMCs.

The CDR3 here is CASRWGRLAGGTDTQYF. Here the CDR3 DNA reads TGTGCCAGCAGGTGGGGGCGGTTAGCGGGGGGCACAGATACGCAGTATTTT. The chain is built from TRBV12-3 or TRBV12-4 and TRBJ2-3; TRBD2 matches 9 bases. This CDR3 comprises 17 residues. Trimming took 6 bases from V and 1 from J; bases not matched to a gene: 11.